This T cell receptor (beta chain) is drawn from a study of spatial heterogeneity in lung cancer. Study-wide results and caveats: For expanded intratumoral alpha and beta TCRs, counts tracked tumor mutation counts.

Stated time point: sample taken at primary tumor resection. MiXCR, run by TCRdb on the 5' RACE reads, gives a single entry per CDR3 protein. The sample includes 100,000 to 110,000 distinct CDR3 sequences, under 4.5% of them seen just once. This clonotype was observed many times. No antigen is known for it. The germline V gene has CDR1 MGHRA and CDR2 YSYEKL. Trimming removed 3 bases at V and 6 bases at J, with 23 bases between. CDR3 length: 18 residues. The input for sequencing was lung tumor tissue, taken at surgery. This sequence originates from a male donor with early-stage non-small cell lung cancer. The chain is built from TRBV4-1 and TRBJ2-2; D possibly uses TRBD1 or TRBD2 (6 bases each). The CDR3 nucleotides read TGCGCCAGCAGCCACCCAAGGAGTACGGGGGCCTTAGCCGGGGAGCTGTTTTTT. Its translation is CASSHPRSTGALAGELFF.